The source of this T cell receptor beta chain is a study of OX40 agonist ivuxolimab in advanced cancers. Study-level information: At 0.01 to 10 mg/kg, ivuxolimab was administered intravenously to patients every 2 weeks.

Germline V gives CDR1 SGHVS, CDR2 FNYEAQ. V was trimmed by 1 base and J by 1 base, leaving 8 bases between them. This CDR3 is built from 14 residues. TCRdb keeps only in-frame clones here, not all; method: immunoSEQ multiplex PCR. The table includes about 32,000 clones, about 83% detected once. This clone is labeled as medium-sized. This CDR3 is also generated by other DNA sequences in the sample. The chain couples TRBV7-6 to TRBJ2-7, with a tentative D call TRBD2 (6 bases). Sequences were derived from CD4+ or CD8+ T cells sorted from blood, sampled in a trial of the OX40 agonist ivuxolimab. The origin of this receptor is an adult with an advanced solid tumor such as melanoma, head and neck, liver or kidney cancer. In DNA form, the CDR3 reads TGTGCCAGCAGCTTAGAGGAGGGTTCCTACGAGCAGTACTTC. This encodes CASSLEEGSYEQYF. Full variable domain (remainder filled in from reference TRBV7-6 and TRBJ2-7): GAGVSQSPRYKVTKRGQDVALRCDPISGHVSLYWYRQALGQGPEFLTYFNYEAQQDKSGLPNDRFSAERPEGSISTLTIQRTEQRDSAMYRCASSLEEGSYEQYFGPGTRLTVT.